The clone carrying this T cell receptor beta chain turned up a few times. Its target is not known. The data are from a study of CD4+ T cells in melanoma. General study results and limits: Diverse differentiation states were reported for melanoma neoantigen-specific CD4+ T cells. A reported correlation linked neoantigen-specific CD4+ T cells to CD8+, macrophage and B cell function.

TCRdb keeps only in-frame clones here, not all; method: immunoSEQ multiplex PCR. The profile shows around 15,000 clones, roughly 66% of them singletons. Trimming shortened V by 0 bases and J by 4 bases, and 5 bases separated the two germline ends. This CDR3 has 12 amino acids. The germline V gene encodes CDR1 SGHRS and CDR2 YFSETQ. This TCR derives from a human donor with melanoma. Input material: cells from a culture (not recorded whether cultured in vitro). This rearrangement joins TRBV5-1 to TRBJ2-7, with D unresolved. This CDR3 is CASSLEGYEQYF. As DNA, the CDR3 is TGCGCCAGCAGCTTGGAAGGTTACGAGCAGTACTTC.